Included here is one T cell receptor beta chain sequence, with context. The antigen it recognizes is unknown. Mismatch with germline at one junction end may stem from a read error. The cohort was made up of approximately 670 healthy bone marrow donors. At the time of sampling, all cohort members were nominally healthy, though unrecorded immune exposures were likely present. The donor tested CMV seropositive and was one of the 289 seropositive cohort members. Every donor gave a peripheral blood sample, and the peripheral blood mononuclear cells from that sample were used for TCR beta sequencing. The Qiagen DNeasy Blood Extraction Kit was used to extract genomic DNA from the blood cell samples. Its CDR3 holds 13 amino acids, cysteine through phenylalanine. The read is trimmed to its CDR3 DNA, 39 bases read in frame from base 1. From the germline V gene, CDR1 is MNHNS and CDR2 is SASEGT. The sample comes from a study of cytomegalovirus exposure and HLA in healthy donors (dated by TCRdb to 2016 to 2017). A note on the overall study: According to an earlier analysis of around 600 of the donors, roughly 180 million T cells yielded 100 million or so unique TCR beta sequences and about 300 Gb of sequence data. The genetic ancestry cluster associated with self-reported Caucasian donors included around 76% of the 398 genotyped donors. In a later analysis, previously published TCR beta repertoires from 550 to 700 donors were re-analyzed and high-resolution HLA genotyping was added so that TCR occurrence patterns could be studied. Among some 400 genotyped donors of the cohort, an average of around 220,000 unique TCR beta nucleotide sequences was sequenced per donor, of which 15% to 20% were non-productive. In addition to the first cohort of roughly 700 subjects, a separate validation cohort of approximately 110 different subjects was used. High-throughput TCR immunosequencing, statistical association of individual TCRs with disease status, and machine learning were combined to predict cytomegalovirus infection status. Rather than drawing on any new phenotypic data, the later analysis identified candidate immune exposures from TCR beta sequences and the way those sequences occurred across donors. All discovery cohort repertoires had been generated using a single sequencing platform. The number of donors typed differed by locus, with 629-630 for A, B, C, DRB1 and DQB1, approximately 500 for DQA1, over 600 for DPA1, and around 460 for DPB1. The study used immunosequencing to profile the T cell repertoires of approximately 650 subjects and linked those repertoires to cytomegalovirus serostatus. The study was designed to test whether signatures of past pathogen exposure could be identified by cataloging public T cell receptors. Four to six DR-DQ haplotypes were handled as single units for association and clustering, since linkage in the cohort was strong. Donor age, sex, ethnicity and CMV serostatus were collected together with the repertoire data. Roughly 300 gigabases of sequencing data and around 80 million unique TCR sequences made up an early release that covered 640 HLA-typed donors. Both class I and class II loci were covered by HLA typing, at four-digit resolution. In a later genetic analysis, genome-wide SNP genotypes for about 55% of the 666 donors were used, and that subset was treated as a discovery cohort. An earlier analysis of approximately 630 of the donors applied high-throughput TCR beta sequencing to assess whether each TCR beta V gene segment acted as functional or pseudogenic. Points the paper makes about the study in general: Correlated functional status among segregating V segments might be attributable to linkage disequilibrium, but an unknown experimental factor could not be ruled out. In this cohort, only TCR beta chains were sequenced, and detectable features were limited by the absence of alpha or paired-chain data. Most TCR sequences were observed very rarely across donors, whereas some public TCRs were present in many individuals. A later analysis found that HLA-associated TCR beta chains were more clonally expanded and had lower generation probabilities than equally common non-associated chains. The authors suggested that the approach could potentially be extended to other disease states and immunological phenotypes. In a later genetic analysis, a missense DCLRE1C variant was associated with V-gene and J-gene trimming of TCR beta chains, and the association was replicated in an independent cohort. A later genetic analysis reported fewer N-insertions in productive TCRs among donors in an Asian-associated ancestry cluster than the roughly 700-donor mean. In a later analysis, some 17,000 TCR beta sequences were associated with specific HLA alleles at a false discovery rate of 0.05. A later analysis found that TCR association rates varied across HLA loci, with DRB1 alleles showing the most associated TCRs and HLA-C alleles the fewest. Several of the top co-occurrence clusters appeared to be linked to parvovirus B19, influenza, CMV and Epstein-Barr virus, according to a later analysis. In vitro tests confirmed that a few of the cytomegalovirus-associated TCR beta chains recognize cytomegalovirus antigens. Sequencing depth was assumed to be roughly uniform across donors in the presence/absence analyses, though that assumption may not hold. A further reported finding was that TCR beta sequences accurately predicted the HLA-A and HLA-B alleles for most subjects in the first cohort. Because HLA typing was missing for some donors at each locus, association tests included only the typed subset. Cytomegalovirus status was reported to be diagnosed by the classifier with high specificity and sensitivity in both the original and validation cohorts. Some IMGT-functional V segments, including TRBV6-2 and TRBV6-3, could not be distinguished by the 87-base-pair reads and were therefore excluded. A total of 150 to 200 TCR beta chains were listed by the study as associated with cytomegalovirus. A cluster of highly shared sequence variants was judged likely to be a technical artifact of the sequencing pipeline. When HLA alleles, especially DR and DQ, strongly co-occurred, attributing TCR associations to individual alleles was difficult. For the cohort, immune exposure information was limited to CMV serostatus. Most CMV-associated TCR beta chains appeared to be HLA-restricted in a later analysis, and the HLA associations seemed to be driven largely by CMV exposure. Over 15 rarely observed V segments, including chromosome 9 orphons, were excluded from the earlier analysis of several hundred of the donors because counts were too low. Broadly in line with IMGT annotations, most TCR beta V segments showed up in productive rearrangements about 87% or about 30% of the time in an earlier analysis of under 700 of the donors.

Library generation was performed with the immunoSEQ multiplex PCR assay. The multiplex PCR relied on a mix of 60 forward primers for TCR Vbeta segments and 13 reverse primers for TCR Jbeta segments. A multiplex PCR assay on genomic DNA amplified the CDR3 region of rearranged TCR beta genes. On the Illumina HiSeq System, the amplified TCR beta libraries were sequenced as 87-base-pair reads. On the authors' methods: A later analysis tallied tens of millions of unique TCR beta chains across the 666 repertoires, and some 12 million of those chains were shared by two or more donors. Raw reads were error-corrected and collapsed into unique sequences with a nearest-neighbor algorithm that merged closely related sequences to remove PCR and sequencing errors. CDR3 sequences were aligned to IMGT reference sequences to assign V, D and J gene segments. For a sequence to be retained, a match of at least six nucleotides to both a V gene segment and a J gene segment was required. A rearrangement counted as productive if the CDR3 had no stop codons and remained in frame with V and J, and every other rearrangement counted as non-productive. Following IMGT convention, CDR3 was defined as the stretch from the second conserved V-encoded cysteine to the conserved J-encoded phenylalanine. In an earlier analysis of more than 550 of the donors, sequences lacking an unambiguous match to a single V gene segment were excluded. An earlier analysis of a few hundred of the donors called V segments functional above 56.7% productive rearrangements and segregating when the between-donor standard deviation exceeded 5%. A statistical classification framework was built to diagnose cytomegalovirus status from the catalog of TCR beta chain sequences. In a later analysis, TCR nucleotide sequences were compared against IMGT/GENE-DB human TR gene sequences so that V and J genes could be assigned. The TCRdist pipeline was used in a later analysis to assign CDR3 sequences and most-parsimonious VDJ recombination scenarios. A later analysis defined each TCR beta chain by its CDR3 amino acid sequence plus V-gene family, and excluded reads lacking a unique V-gene family. In a later analysis, nearly 600 highly shared, low-generation-probability nucleotide sequences were removed to address suspected cross-contamination and a sequencing artifact. In a later analysis, a clonal expansion index was calculated for each public chain from normalized within-repertoire ranks of inferred template counts. A later analysis computed generation probabilities with a VDJ recombination model fitted to out-of-frame rearrangements, and checked the results against IGoR. Hypergeometric tests were used in a later analysis to score TCR-TCR, TCR-HLA and TCR-CMV co-occurrence, with a repertoire-size bias correction applied to the TCR pairs. A later analysis estimated false discovery rates by permuting HLA or CMV assignments 20 times. A later analysis grouped co-occurring TCRs with DBSCAN, adding TCRdist sequence similarity when clustering within HLA-allele-positive subsets. Repertoires with fewer than 30,000 or more than 120,000 public chains, plus five repertoires with anomalous nucleotide sharing, were excluded from co-occurrence clustering. TCRdb obtained this table from immuneACCESS and retained in-frame rearrangements with V and J assigned. These tables miss some clones; where compared with another copy, unresolved V genes account for less than half of the shortfall, and the remainder is unexplained. Clone size and the V and J calls come from that table; the DNA yielded D and trimming. The sample table lists some 140,000 clones, 65% to 80% of them with a count of one. The ten largest clones add up to around 1.2% of the sample.

Sequencing was done on a sample of PBMCs. This sequence was found in a male donor in good health and CMV-seropositive. In this chain, TRBV6-1 is recombined with TRBJ1-2; the D gene is possibly TRBD1, with 6 bases matching. The CDR3 protein sequence reads: CACRGGENYGYPF. Read as DNA, the sequence is TGTGCCTGCCGGGGGGGCGAAAACTATGGCTACCCCTTC.